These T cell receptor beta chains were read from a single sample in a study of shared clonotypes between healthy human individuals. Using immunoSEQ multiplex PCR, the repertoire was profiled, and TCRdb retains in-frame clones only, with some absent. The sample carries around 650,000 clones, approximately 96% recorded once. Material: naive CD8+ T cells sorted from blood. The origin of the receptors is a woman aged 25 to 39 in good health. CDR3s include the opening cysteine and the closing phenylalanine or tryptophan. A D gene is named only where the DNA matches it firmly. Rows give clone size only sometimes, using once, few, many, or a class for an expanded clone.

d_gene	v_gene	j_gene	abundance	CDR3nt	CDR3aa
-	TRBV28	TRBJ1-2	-	TGTGCCAGCAGTTTGCTCGGAGATTTAGGCTACACCTTC	CASSLLGDLGYTF
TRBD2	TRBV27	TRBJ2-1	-	TGTGCCAGCAGGTGGACTAGCGGGACCTACAATGAGCAGTTCTTC	CASRWTSGTYNEQFF
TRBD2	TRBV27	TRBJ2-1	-	TGTGCCAGCAGGGGAGTAGCGGGTTTTAATGAGCAGTTCTTC	CASRGVAGFNEQFF
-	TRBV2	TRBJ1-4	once	TGTGCCAGCAGTGGTCAGGGAGGAACAACTAATGAAAAACTGTTTTTT	CASSGQGGTTNEKLFF
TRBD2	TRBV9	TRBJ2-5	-	TGTGCCAGCAGCGTAATGCTAGCGGGAGGCCGTGAGACCCAGTACTTC	CASSVMLAGGRETQYF
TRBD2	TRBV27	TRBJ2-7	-	TGTGCCAGCAGTCCAACGGGGGGGAGGGGCAACGAGCAGTACTTC	CASSPTGGRGNEQYF
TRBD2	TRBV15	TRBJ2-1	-	TGTGCCACCAGCGGTCCACCGGGACTAGCGGGTAACAATGAGCAGTTCTTC	CATSGPPGLAGNNEQFF
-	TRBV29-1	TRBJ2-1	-	TGCAGCGTTGTACCAGGCTCGGTCAATGAGCAGTTCTTC	CSVVPGSVNEQFF
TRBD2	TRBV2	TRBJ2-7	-	TGTGCCAGCAGCCTACTCAATCTAGCGGGGACGGACTACGAGCAGTACTTC	CASSLLNLAGTDYEQYF
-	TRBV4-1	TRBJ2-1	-	TGCGCCAGCAGCCAAACTGGGGGTAGTGAGCAGTTCTTC	CASSQTGGSEQFF
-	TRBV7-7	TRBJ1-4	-	TGTGCCAGCAGCAAGGACAGTAACAATGAAAAACTGTTTTTT	CASSKDSNNEKLFF
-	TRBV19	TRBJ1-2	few	TGTGCCAGTACGACAGCCTCGGGCTACACCTTC	CASTTASGYTF
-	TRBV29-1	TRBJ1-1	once	TGCAGCGTGGTGGGAGGGGACACTGAAGCTTTCTTT	CSVVGGDTEAFF
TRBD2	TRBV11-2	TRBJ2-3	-	TGTGCCAGCAGCTCCGTAGGGCGGACTAGCGGGACTAGCACAGATACGCAGTATTTT	CASSSVGRTSGTSTDTQYF
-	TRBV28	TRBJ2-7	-	TGTGCCAGCAGTTTCTCCTTAGCCTACGAGCAGTACTTC	CASSFSLAYEQYF
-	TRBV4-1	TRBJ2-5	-	TGCGCCAGCAGCCAACAAGAGACCCAGTACTTC	CASSQQETQYF
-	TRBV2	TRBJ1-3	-	TGTGCCAGCAGTCCCGCCCTAGGAAACACCATATATTTT	CASSPALGNTIYF
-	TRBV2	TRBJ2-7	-	TGTGCCAGCAGTGAAGGGACTCTGGGGATCTACGAGCAGTACTTC	CASSEGTLGIYEQYF
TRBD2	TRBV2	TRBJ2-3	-	TGTGCCAGTAAGGGTAGCGGGTATGACCGCCGCGATACGCAGTATTTT	CASKGSGYDRRDTQYF
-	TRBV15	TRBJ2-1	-	TGTGCCACCAGCCTGTACAATGAGCAGTTCTTC	CATSLYNEQFF
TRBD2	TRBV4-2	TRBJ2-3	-	TGTGCCAGCAGCTGGACTAGCGGGGACACAGATACGCAGTATTTT	CASSWTSGDTDTQYF
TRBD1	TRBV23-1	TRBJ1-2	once	TGCGCCAGCAACCTGACAGGGGGGGGCGGCTACACCTTC	CASNLTGGGGYTF
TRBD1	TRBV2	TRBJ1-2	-	TGTGCCAGCAGCACAGGGGATGGTGGCTACACCTTC	CASSTGDGGYTF
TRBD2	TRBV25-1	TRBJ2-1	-	TGTGCCAGCAGCCCCCGACTAGCGGGAATCTACAATGAGCAGTTCTTC	CASSPRLAGIYNEQFF
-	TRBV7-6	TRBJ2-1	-	TGTGCCAGCAGCTTAGCACCGAATGAGCAGTTCTTC	CASSLAPNEQFF
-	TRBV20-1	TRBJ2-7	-	TGCAGTGCTACAGGGGCCTACGAGCAGTACTTC	CSATGAYEQYF
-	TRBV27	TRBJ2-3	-	TGTGCCAGCCAAGGGACAGATACGCAGTATTTT	CASQGTDTQYF
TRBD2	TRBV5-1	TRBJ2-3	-	TGCGCCAGCAGCCACTGGGGGCTAGCGGGAAGCACAGATACGCAGTATTTT	CASSHWGLAGSTDTQYF